The 4 T cell receptor beta chains below were found in one sample sequenced in a study of blood T cells in healthy people across ages. A J-beta primer mix and a sample-barcoded 5' primer were used in a second PCR of about 7 to 12 cycles. TCRdb independently ran MiXCR on the 5' RACE reads; one entry per CDR3 protein. The table records almost 550,000 distinct CDR3 sequences, 24% of them present only once. This sample was shared with a second study, whose subject was T cells of mothers and their children.

Sequencing was carried out using blood. The origin of the receptors is a boy aged 10-17 years in good health.

To note about this clonotype: A much larger clone is a single base away; this may be a read error. The rearrangement uses TRBV7-2 and TRBJ1-5; TRBD1 might be the D (6 bases). The CDR3 length is 14 residues. The germline V gene encodes CDR1 SGHTA and CDR2 FQGNSA. The CDR3 coding sequence is TGTGCCGGCAGCTTAGGGGGTTTGGGCCAGCCCCAGCATTTT. This gives the protein CAGSLGGLGQPQHF.

Comments on this clonotype: At one boundary the junction diverges from the germline segment, which might be a read error. The gene calls are TRBV11-2 and TRBJ1-3; D is undetermined. Germline V gene sequence: CDR1 SGHAT, CDR2 FQNNGV. This CDR3 comprises 15 residues. CDR3 DNA sequence: TGTGCCAGCAGCGTAGATTACCTCTCTGGAAACACCATATATTTT. Amino acid sequence: CASSVDYLSGNTIYF.

This clonotype was seen only a few times. The chain has TRBV29-1 and TRBJ2-7; D is uncertain. Trimming pared 0 bases from V and 2 bases from J, leaving 11 bases between. Per the germline V gene, CDR1 is SQVTM and CDR2 is ANQGSEA. The CDR3 has 14 residues. CDR3 in amino acids: CSVEDPIGTYEQYF. CDR3 nucleotide sequence: TGCAGCGTTGAAGATCCTATAGGTACCTACGAGCAGTACTTC.

The chain is built from TRBV3-1 and TRBJ2-5, with D uncertain. The V and J ends lost 5 bases and 4 bases respectively, with 11 bases between them. CDR3 length: 13 residues. Germline V CDR1 and CDR2: LGHDT, YNNKEL (reference sequence). In nucleotides, the CDR3 is TGTGCCAGCAGCTATCTAGAAGGAGAGACCCAGTACTTC. It encodes CASSYLEGETQYF.